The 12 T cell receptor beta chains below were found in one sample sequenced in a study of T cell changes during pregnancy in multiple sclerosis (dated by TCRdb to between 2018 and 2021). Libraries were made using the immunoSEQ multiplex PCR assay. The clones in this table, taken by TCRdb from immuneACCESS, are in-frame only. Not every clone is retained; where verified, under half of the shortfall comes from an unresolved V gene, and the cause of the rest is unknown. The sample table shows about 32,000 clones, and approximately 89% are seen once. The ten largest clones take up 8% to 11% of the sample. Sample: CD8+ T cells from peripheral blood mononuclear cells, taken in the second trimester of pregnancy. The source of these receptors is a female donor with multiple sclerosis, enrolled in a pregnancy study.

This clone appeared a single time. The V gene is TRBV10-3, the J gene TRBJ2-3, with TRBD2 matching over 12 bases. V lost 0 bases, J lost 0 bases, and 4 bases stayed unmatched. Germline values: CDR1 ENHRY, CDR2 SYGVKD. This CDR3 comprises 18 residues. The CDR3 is CAISESRTSGTSTDTQYF. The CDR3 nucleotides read TGTGCCATCAGTGAGTCGAGGACTAGCGGGACTAGCACAGATACGCAGTATTTT.

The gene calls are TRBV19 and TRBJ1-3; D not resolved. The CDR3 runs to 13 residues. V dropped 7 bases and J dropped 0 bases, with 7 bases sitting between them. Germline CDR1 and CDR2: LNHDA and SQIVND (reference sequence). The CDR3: CASNLRSGNTIYF. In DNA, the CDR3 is TGTGCCAGTAATCTGCGCTCTGGAAACACCATATATTTT.

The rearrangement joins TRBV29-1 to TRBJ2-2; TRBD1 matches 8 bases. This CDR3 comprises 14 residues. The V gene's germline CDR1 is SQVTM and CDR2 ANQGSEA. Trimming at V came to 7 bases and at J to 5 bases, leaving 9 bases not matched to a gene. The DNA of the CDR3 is TGCAGCGCTAAATCAGGGGGCGAGACCGGGGAGCTGTTTTTT. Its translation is CSAKSGGETGELFF.

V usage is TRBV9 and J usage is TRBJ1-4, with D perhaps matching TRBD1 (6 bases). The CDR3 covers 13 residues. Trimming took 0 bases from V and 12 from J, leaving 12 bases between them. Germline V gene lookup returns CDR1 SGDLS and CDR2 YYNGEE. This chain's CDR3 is CASSVGNNRELFF. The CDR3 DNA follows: TGTGCCAGCAGCGTAGGGAACAACAGGGAACTGTTTTTT. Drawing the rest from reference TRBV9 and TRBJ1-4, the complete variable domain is DSGVTQTPKHLITATGQRVTLRCSPRSGDLSVYWYQQSLDQGLQFLIQYYNGEERAKGNILERFSAQQFPDLHSELNLSSLELGDSALYFCASSVGNNRELFFGSGTQLSVL.

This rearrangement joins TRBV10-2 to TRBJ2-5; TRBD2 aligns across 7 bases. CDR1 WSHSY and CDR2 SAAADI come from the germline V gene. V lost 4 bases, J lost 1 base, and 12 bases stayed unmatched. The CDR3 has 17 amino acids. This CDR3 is CASSARLAGLLQETQYF. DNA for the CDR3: TGCGCCAGCAGTGCAAGACTAGCTGGCTTGCTCCAAGAGACCCAGTACTTC.

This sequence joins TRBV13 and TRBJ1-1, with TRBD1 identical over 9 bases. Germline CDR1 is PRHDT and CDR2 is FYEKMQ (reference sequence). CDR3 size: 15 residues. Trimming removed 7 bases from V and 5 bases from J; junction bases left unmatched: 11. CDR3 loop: CASILRGQGKTEAFF. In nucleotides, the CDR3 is TGTGCCAGCATATTAAGGGGACAGGGAAAGACTGAAGCTTTCTTT.

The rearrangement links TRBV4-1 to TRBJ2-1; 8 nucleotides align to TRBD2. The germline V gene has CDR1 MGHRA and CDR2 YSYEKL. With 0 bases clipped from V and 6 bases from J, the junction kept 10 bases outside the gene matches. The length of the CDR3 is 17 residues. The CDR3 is CASSQDPPGLVVNEQFF. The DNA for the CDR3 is TGCGCCAGCAGCCAAGACCCACCGGGACTAGTCGTCAATGAGCAGTTCTTC.

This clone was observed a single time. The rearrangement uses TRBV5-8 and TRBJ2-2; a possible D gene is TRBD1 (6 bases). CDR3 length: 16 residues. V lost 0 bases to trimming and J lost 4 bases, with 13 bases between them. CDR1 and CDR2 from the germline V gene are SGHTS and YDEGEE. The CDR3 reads CASSLAGTSLTGELFF. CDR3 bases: TGTGCCAGCAGCTTGGCAGGGACATCACTCACCGGGGAGCTGTTTTTT.

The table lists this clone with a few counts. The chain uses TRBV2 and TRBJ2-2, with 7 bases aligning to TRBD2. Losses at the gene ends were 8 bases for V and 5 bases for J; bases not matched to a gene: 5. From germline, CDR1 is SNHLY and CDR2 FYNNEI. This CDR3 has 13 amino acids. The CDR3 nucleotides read TGTGCCAGCGTTGGGGGAGGGACCGGGGAGCTGTTTTTT. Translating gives CASVGGGTGELFF.

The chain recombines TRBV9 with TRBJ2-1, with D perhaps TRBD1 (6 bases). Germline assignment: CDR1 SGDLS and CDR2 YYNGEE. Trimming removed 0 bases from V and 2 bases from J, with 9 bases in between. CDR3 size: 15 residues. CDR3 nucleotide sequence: TGTGCCAGCAGCGTAGTGGACAGTCCCTACAATGAGCAGTTCTTC. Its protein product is CASSVVDSPYNEQFF.

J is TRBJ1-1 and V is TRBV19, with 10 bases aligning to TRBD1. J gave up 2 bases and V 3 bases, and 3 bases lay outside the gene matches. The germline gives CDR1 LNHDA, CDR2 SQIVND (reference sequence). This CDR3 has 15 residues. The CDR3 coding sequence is TGTGCCAGTAGTATTCGACAGGGGGCTAACACTGAAGCTTTCTTT. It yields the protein CASSIRQGANTEAFF.

CDR3 sequence: CAIGGGSSSYEQYF. CDR3 nucleotides: TGTGCCATCGGGGGGGGGTCGAGCTCCTACGAGCAGTACTTC. V is TRBV10-3 and J is TRBJ2-7; 7 bases match TRBD2. CDR1 is ENHRY and CDR2 is SYGVKD in the germline V gene. V lost 8 bases to trimming and J lost 0 bases; unmatched junction nucleotides: 7. The CDR3 consists of 14 residues.